The entry that follows covers one T cell receptor (beta chain) sequence. This specimen belongs to a study of blood T cell repertoires in COVID-19. Background on the study: Donors in the United States, Italy and Spain gave samples during acute or convalescent COVID-19.

Enrolled during active infection, Seattle patients were then followed longitudinally. V was trimmed by 0 bases and J by 6 bases, leaving 12 bases between them. The CDR3 runs to 15 residues. Germline loops: CDR1 LGHDT, CDR2 YNNKEL (reference sequence). Per the study methods: By means of reference gene primer amplification, nucleated cell counts were estimated. Measured with immunoSEQ multiplex PCR; TCRdb has only the in-frame clones, and not every one. That table is the source of V, J and clone size, and D and trimming were worked out from the DNA. This sample has 250,000 to 300,000 clones, with 88% found just once.

The rearrangement links TRBV3-1 (or the pseudogene TRBV3-2) to TRBJ2-1; TRBD1 is a possible D gene (6 bases). Material for sequencing was peripheral blood. The origin of this receptor is a woman in her seventies with COVID-19, enrolled during active disease. Here the CDR3 DNA reads TGTGCCAGCAGCCAAGATAATCGCAGGGGCAATGAGCAGTTCTTC. It translates to CASSQDNRRGNEQFF.